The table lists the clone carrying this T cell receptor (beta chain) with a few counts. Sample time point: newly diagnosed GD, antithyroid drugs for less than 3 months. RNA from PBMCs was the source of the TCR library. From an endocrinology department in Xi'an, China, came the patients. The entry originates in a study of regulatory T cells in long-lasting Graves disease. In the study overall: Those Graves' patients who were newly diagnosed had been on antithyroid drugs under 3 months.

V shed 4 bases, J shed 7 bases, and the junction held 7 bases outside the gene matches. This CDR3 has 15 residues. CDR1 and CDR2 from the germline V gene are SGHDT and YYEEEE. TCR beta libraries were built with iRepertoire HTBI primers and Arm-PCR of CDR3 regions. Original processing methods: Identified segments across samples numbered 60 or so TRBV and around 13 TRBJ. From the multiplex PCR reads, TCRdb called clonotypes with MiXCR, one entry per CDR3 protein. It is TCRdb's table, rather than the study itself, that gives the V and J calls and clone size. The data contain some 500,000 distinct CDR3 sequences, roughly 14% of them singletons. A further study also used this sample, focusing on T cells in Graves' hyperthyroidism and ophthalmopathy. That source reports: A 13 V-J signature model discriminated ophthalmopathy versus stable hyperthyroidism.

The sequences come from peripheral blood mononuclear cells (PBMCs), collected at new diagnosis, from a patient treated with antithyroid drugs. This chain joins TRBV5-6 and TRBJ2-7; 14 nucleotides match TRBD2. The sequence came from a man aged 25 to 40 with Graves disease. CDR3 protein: CASSGGTSGSGEQYF. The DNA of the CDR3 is TGTGCCAGCAGCGGAGGGACTAGCGGGAGCGGTGAGCAGTACTTC.